These 30 T cell receptor beta chains came from one sample sequenced in a study of Tregs in tolerant kidney transplant recipients. Assay: immunoSEQ multiplex PCR; the TCRdb copy retains only in-frame clones and omits some. The sample lists approximately 67,000 clones; roughly 92% were seen once. The material sequenced was CD8+ T cells from blood, taken before the transplant. These TCRs come from a human donor who received a combined kidney and bone marrow transplant.

The rearrangement links TRBV7-9 to TRBJ1-3, with 7 bases lining up with TRBD1. Looked up from germline, CDR1 is SEHNR and CDR2 is FQNEAQ (reference sequence). CDR3 size: 15 residues. V shed 4 bases, J shed 2 bases, and the junction held 5 bases outside the gene matches. The CDR3 DNA reads TGTGCCAGCAGCTCCAATGACAGGGCTGGAAACACCATATATTTT. It codes for CASSSNDRAGNTIYF.

CDR3 nucleotides: TGTGCCAGCAGCTCGGGGACAGCCAACACTGAAGCTTTCTTT. Translation gives CASSSGTANTEAFF. The gene calls are TRBV7-6 and TRBJ1-1; 7 nucleotides line up with TRBD1. Trimming at V came to 4 bases and at J to 2 bases, leaving 4 bases not matched to a gene. CDR3 length: 14 amino acids. Germline lookup yields CDR1 SGHVS and CDR2 FNYEAQ.

The V call is TRBV7-3, the J call TRBJ1-3; 9 bases line up with TRBD1. CDR1 SGHTA and CDR2 FQGTGA come from the germline V gene. The V gene end was trimmed by 0 bases and the J gene end by 4 bases; junction bases not matched to a gene: 4. This CDR3 has 16 residues. The CDR3 nucleotides are TGTGCCAGCAGCTTAACTGGACAGGGGAACGGAAACACCATATATTTT. Protein: CASSLTGQGNGNTIYF.

The chain employs TRBV5-1 and TRBJ2-7; tentatively, D is TRBD1 (5 bases). Germline loops: CDR1 SGHRS, CDR2 YFSETQ. The V gene lost 1 base and the J gene lost 3 bases, with 11 bases spanning the gap. CDR3 size: 14 residues. The CDR3 reads CASSLQGGDYEQYF. Written as DNA, the CDR3 is TGCGCCAGCAGCTTGCAGGGTGGTGACTACGAGCAGTACTTC. Filled out from reference TRBV5-1 and TRBJ2-7, the complete variable domain reads KAGVTQTPRYLIKTRGQQVTLSCSPISGHRSVSWYQQTPGQGLQFLFEYFSETQRNKGNFPGRFSGRQFSNSRSEMNVSTLELGDSALYLCASSLQGGDYEQYFGPGTRLTVT.

V is TRBV7-9 and J is TRBJ1-1; 7 positions match TRBD1. V lost 4 bases, J lost 4 bases, and 9 bases stayed unmatched. Germline lookup yields CDR1 SEHNR and CDR2 FQNEAQ (reference sequence). This CDR3 is built from 15 residues. CDR3 loop: CASSSLIDRATEAFF. The CDR3, as DNA: TGTGCCAGCAGCTCCCTGATCGACAGGGCCACTGAAGCTTTCTTT.

The chain carries TRBV19 and TRBJ2-7; TRBD1 might be the D (6 bases). V was shortened by 3 bases and J by 0 bases, with 9 bases between the two germline ends. Germline loops: CDR1 LNHDA, CDR2 SQIVND (reference sequence). CDR3 length: 14 residues. The CDR3 loop is CASSIRDNSYEQYF. The CDR3, as DNA: TGTGCCAGTAGTATCCGGGACAACTCCTACGAGCAGTACTTC.

This clone is a singleton in its sample. The rearrangement joins TRBV15 to TRBJ2-1; D not resolved. The germline V gene has CDR1 LNHNV and CDR2 YYDKDF (reference sequence). The CDR3 runs 15 residues. V shed 0 bases and J shed 4 bases, with 10 bases lying between them. CDR3 in amino acids: CATSRDLAPYNEQFF. CDR3 bases: TGTGCCACCAGCAGAGATCTGGCCCCATACAATGAGCAGTTCTTC.

This chain joins TRBV28 and TRBJ1-2, with D uncertain. V lost 6 bases to trimming and J lost 7 bases, with 21 bases between them. CDR1 MDHEN and CDR2 SYDVKM come from the germline V gene. The CDR3 loop spans 15 amino acids. CDR3 nucleotides: TGTGCCAGCAGCCCAGAAACCGGGAACCGGCGTGGCTACACCTTC. Translating gives CASSPETGNRRGYTF.

CDR3 region: CASSPPSGRIGELFF. The DNA for the CDR3 is TGTGCCAGCAGTCCCCCCAGCGGGAGGATCGGGGAGCTGTTTTTT. J is TRBJ2-2 and V is TRBV27, with 9 bases identical to TRBD2. CDR3 size: 15 residues. V lost 5 bases to trimming and J lost 7 bases; unmatched junction nucleotides: 8. Germline-derived CDR1 and CDR2 are MNHEY and SMNVEV (reference sequence).

This chain connects TRBV7-7 to TRBJ1-3; TRBD1 matches at 8 bases. The CDR3 is 17 residues long. After removal of 5 bases from V and 0 bases from J, the junction contained 9 bases not matched to a gene. Germline loops: CDR1 SSHAT, CDR2 FNYEAQ (reference sequence). The CDR3 here is CASSLVGTGYSGNTIYF. Written as DNA, the CDR3 is TGTGCCAGCAGCCTCGTTGGGACAGGTTACTCTGGAAACACCATATATTTT.

The chain combines TRBV27 with TRBJ2-5; maybe TRBD1 (5 bases). TRBJ2-7 matches the DNA end more closely, so the J call is doubtful. The CDR3 spans 13 residues. Germline CDR1 is MNHEY and CDR2 is SMNVEV (reference sequence). The CDR3: CASSMTASYEQYF. CDR3 bases: TGTGCCAGCAGTATGACAGCCTCCTACGAGCAGTACTTC.

The V call is TRBV6-5, the J call TRBJ2-5, with D perhaps TRBD2 (6 bases). V lost 5 bases and J lost 7, with 20 bases in between. CDR1 and CDR2 from the germline V gene are MNHEY and SVGAGI. The CDR3 sequence is 15 residues long. The CDR3 DNA follows: TGTGCCAGCAGTCTCGGTCCGGGGGAATGGGGGACCCAGTACTTC. Encoded protein: CASSLGPGEWGTQYF.

The V and J genes are TRBV4-3 and TRBJ2-7; 8 nucleotides align to TRBD1. CDR3 length equals 15 residues. J was trimmed by 5 bases and V by 0 bases; bases with no gene match: 6. CDR1 and CDR2 from the germline V gene are LGHNA and YSLEER. The CDR3 is CASSQEWGTGDEQYF. The DNA for the CDR3 is TGCGCCAGCAGCCAAGAATGGGGGACAGGAGACGAGCAGTACTTC.

This chain joins TRBV6-5 and TRBJ2-7, with a possible D match to TRBD2 (5 bases). Trimming cost V 0 bases and J 1 base, with 7 bases left between them. The CDR3 loop spans 14 amino acids. Germline V gene data show CDR1 as MNHEY and CDR2 as SVGAGI. In DNA form, the CDR3 reads TGTGCCAGCAGTTACTCGGGAGAATCCTACGAGCAGTACTTC. This encodes CASSYSGESYEQYF.

This clone was counted a single time. The chain recombines TRBV28 with TRBJ2-1; maybe TRBD2 (5 bases). CDR3 size: 15 residues. The V end lost 1 base, the J end lost 10 bases, and 17 bases lay between the germline ends. Looked up from germline, CDR1 is MDHEN and CDR2 is SYDVKM. This CDR3 is CASSLYRSTRGEQFF. The CDR3 DNA reads as TGTGCCAGCAGTTTATATAGGTCCACTCGAGGGGAGCAGTTCTTC.

The V and J genes are TRBV4-1 and TRBJ2-5, with 8 bases matching TRBD2. Matching the DNA end better, TRBJ2-7 makes the J call doubtful. CDR3 length: 16 amino acids. The germline CDR1 and CDR2 sequences are MGHRA and YSYEKL. DNA of the CDR3: TGCGCCAGCAGCCTTAGGGGAGCGGGAGAACTCTACGAGCAGTACTTC. This gives the protein CASSLRGAGELYEQYF.

The J gene is TRBJ2-3, the V gene TRBV19; 7 bases align to TRBD2. The CDR3 totals 17 residues. The ends lost 1 base at V and 6 bases at J; junction bases unmatched: 13. Germline lookup yields CDR1 LNHDA and CDR2 SQIVND (reference sequence). CDR3 coding DNA: TGTGCCAGTAGTATAGTCTCCGGCGGGAGTGCCACGGATACGCAGTATTTT. It yields the protein CASSIVSGGSATDTQYF.

This rearrangement joins TRBV15 to TRBJ2-2; D is perhaps TRBD1 (6 bases). Trimming shortened V by 8 bases and J by 6 bases, and 16 bases separated the two germline ends. Germline V lookup: CDR1 LNHNV, CDR2 YYDKDF (reference sequence). This CDR3 region has 14 residues. The CDR3 DNA is TGTGCCACCCGCGTTGGACAGTCTTCCGGGGAGCTGTTTTTT. Protein sequence: CATRVGQSSGELFF.

J is TRBJ2-2 and V is TRBV11-3, with 9 bases aligning to TRBD2. This CDR3 is built from 18 residues. Looked up from germline, CDR1 is SGHNT and CDR2 is YENEEA. With V trimmed by 8 bases and J by 5 bases, 18 bases remained unmatched. This CDR3 is CASCQTTLAGGPTGELFF. Here the CDR3 DNA reads TGTGCCAGCTGCCAAACGACCCTCGCGGGAGGGCCGACCGGGGAGCTGTTTTTT. The whole variable domain, filled in from reference TRBV11-3 and TRBJ2-2, reads EAGVVQSPRYKIIEKKQPVAFWCNPISGHNTLYWYLQNLGQGPELLIRYENEEAVDDSQLPKDRFSAERLKGVDSTLKIQPAELGDSAVYLCASCQTTLAGGPTGELFFGEGSRLTVL.

The V gene is TRBV27, the J gene TRBJ1-2; D is unresolved. Germline lookup yields CDR1 MNHEY and CDR2 SMNVEV (reference sequence). The CDR3 is made up of 13 amino acids. V was shortened by 2 bases and J by 4 bases, with 8 bases between the two germline ends. The CDR3 region is CASSLSLGYGYTF. CDR3 DNA: TGTGCCAGCAGTTTAAGTCTAGGCTATGGCTACACCTTC.

V is TRBV13 and J is TRBJ2-1, with TRBD2 identical over 12 bases. The germline CDR1 and CDR2 sequences are PRHDT and FYEKMQ (reference sequence). Trimming at V came to 5 bases and at J to 8 bases, leaving 7 bases not matched to a gene. The CDR3 sequence is 15 residues long. The CDR3 loop reads CASSTGTSGSHEQFF. The CDR3 DNA sequence: TGTGCCAGCAGCACCGGGACTAGCGGGTCCCATGAGCAGTTCTTC.

This rearrangement joins TRBV4-1 to TRBJ2-7; D gene ambiguous. V lost 0 bases and J 2 bases, leaving 2 bases between the germline ends. The CDR3 contains 12 residues. Per germline, CDR1 MGHRA and CDR2 YSYEKL. The CDR3 DNA follows: TGCGCCAGCAGCCAAGACACCTACGAGCAGTACTTC. Translating it yields CASSQDTYEQYF.

The genes are TRBV4-3 and TRBJ1-5, with a tentative D call TRBD1 (5 bases). The CDR3 length is 16 residues. Germline V gives CDR1 LGHNA, CDR2 YSLEER. Trimming took off 4 bases at V and 4 bases at J, with 17 bases between the two ends. CDR3 DNA: TGCGCCAGCAGCCCAGGGTTGAGTTCAGGGAATCAGCCCCAGCATTTT. Protein product: CASSPGLSSGNQPQHF.

The rearrangement uses TRBV4-1 and TRBJ2-6, with a weak D call TRBD1 (5 bases). This CDR3 is 16 amino acids long. The germline V gene has CDR1 MGHRA and CDR2 YSYEKL. Trimming stripped 5 bases from V and 2 bases from J, with 13 bases between. The CDR3 region is CASSVRQFPGANVLTF. As DNA, the CDR3 is TGCGCCAGCAGCGTAAGACAGTTTCCTGGGGCCAACGTCCTGACTTTC.

This chain connects TRBV4-3 to TRBJ2-5, with 7 bases fitting TRBD2. The J call is in doubt because the DNA end fits TRBJ2-7 better. The CDR3 extends over 14 amino acids. Per the germline V gene, CDR1 is LGHNA and CDR2 is YSLEER. The chain's CDR3 is CASSQAGGSYEQYF. In nucleotides, the CDR3 is TGCGCCAGCAGCCAAGCGGGCGGGAGCTACGAGCAGTACTTC.

Here the CDR3 reads CASSSGTDTTEAFF. The CDR3 DNA reads as TGTGCCAGCAGCTCCGGGACAGACACCACTGAAGCTTTCTTT. The chain joins TRBV7-9 to TRBJ1-1; 7 bases align to TRBD1. This CDR3 is 14 amino acids long. J was trimmed by 4 bases and V by 4 bases; bases with no gene match: 6. Germline V lookup: CDR1 SEHNR, CDR2 FQNEAQ (reference sequence). Together with reference TRBV7-9 and TRBJ1-1, the CDR3 gives the full variable domain: DTGVSQNPRHKITKRGQNVTFRCDPISEHNRLYWYRQTLGQGPEFLTYFQNEAQLEKSRLLSDRFSAERPKGSFSTLEIQRTEQGDSAMYLCASSSGTDTTEAFFGQGTRLTVV.

The rearrangement uses TRBV5-4 and TRBJ1-1; 9 bases line up with TRBD1. Trimming took 2 bases from V and 1 from J; bases not matched to a gene: 3. CDR3 length: 15 amino acids. In germline, CDR1 is SGHNT, CDR2 YYREEE (reference sequence). The CDR3 DNA is TGTGCCAGCAGCTTAGAGACAGGGGGGAACACTGAAGCTTTCTTT. Translating it yields CASSLETGGNTEAFF.

The CDR3 nucleotides are TGCGCCAGCAGCCAAGATACACGGGGACAGGGTCTCTTGGGCTCTTACGAGCAGTACTTC. It encodes CASSQDTRGQGLLGSYEQYF. This rearrangement joins TRBV4-1 to TRBJ2-7; 9 nucleotides align to TRBD1. Trimming removed 0 bases from V and 4 bases from J; junction bases left unmatched: 19. CDR1 MGHRA and CDR2 YSYEKL come from the germline V gene. The CDR3 spans 20 residues.

The J gene is TRBJ1-1, the V gene TRBV13; TRBD1 agrees at 8 bases. From germline, CDR1 is PRHDT and CDR2 FYEKMQ (reference sequence). V lost 5 bases, J lost 1 base, and 6 bases stayed unmatched. The CDR3 has 15 amino acids. CDR3 amino acids: CASSAKQGGNTEAFF. As DNA, the CDR3 is TGTGCCAGCAGCGCAAAACAGGGGGGGAACACTGAAGCTTTCTTT.

The rearrangement links TRBV19 to TRBJ2-1; TRBD2 aligns across 9 bases. CDR1 LNHDA and CDR2 SQIVND come from the germline V gene (reference sequence). This CDR3 spans 16 amino acids. V was clipped by 5 bases and J by 4 bases; unmatched bases: 9. The CDR3 DNA follows: TGTGCCAGTAGTTTGCTAGCGGGATCGGCTTACAATGAGCAGTTCTTC. This translates into CASSLLAGSAYNEQFF.